The 10 T cell receptor beta chains given below trace back to one sample, sequenced in a study of blood T cells in healthy people across ages. Then a second PCR, running roughly 7 to 11 cycles, was carried out with a sample-barcoded 5' primer and a J-beta primer mix. TCRdb re-analysed the 5' RACE reads in MiXCR, keeping a single row per CDR3 protein. The top ten clones hold 15% to 20% of a sample with more than 800,000 distinct CDR3 sequences, around 43% of them seen once. Sequencing was performed on blood. These TCRs come from a woman aged 55-70 years in good health.

The chain combines TRBV27 with TRBJ2-1; TRBD2 matches 9 bases. Per the germline V gene, CDR1 is MNHEY and CDR2 is SMNVEV (reference sequence). The CDR3 length is 15 residues. V dropped 4 bases and J dropped 8; count of bases not matched to a gene: 9. The chain's CDR3 is CASSWVAGESDEQFF. The CDR3 coding sequence is TGTGCCAGCAGTTGGGTAGCGGGAGAATCGGATGAGCAGTTCTTC.

In this sample, this clonotype turned up a few times. The chain joins TRBV27 to TRBJ2-7; a possible D gene is TRBD1 (5 bases). This CDR3 region has 13 residues. Germline V gene lookup returns CDR1 MNHEY and CDR2 SMNVEV (reference sequence). V lost 0 bases and J lost 7, with 10 bases in between. The CDR3 nucleotides are TGTGCCAGCAGTTTATCGGGCAGGGCGGAGCAGTACTTC. It specifies CASSLSGRAEQYF.

The J gene is TRBJ2-3, the V gene TRBV7-2; no firm D call. The CDR3 sequence is 15 residues long. Germline V CDR1 and CDR2: SGHTA, FQGNSA. V lost 5 bases and J 2 bases, leaving 14 bases between the germline ends. CDR3 nucleotide sequence: TGTGCCAGCAGCCCCCAGGTGGCGCTCACAGATACGCAGTATTTT. Its protein is CASSPQVALTDTQYF.

A note on this clonotype: Because it lacks the conserved phenylalanine or tryptophan at the end, this CDR3 is likely a read error. The CDR3 coding sequence is TGTGCCAGCAGCTTAGCACTAGCGGGATCGTCCTACGAGCAGTACTCC. This sequence encodes CASSLALAGSSYEQYS. This chain joins TRBV7-9 and TRBJ2-7, with TRBD2 identical over 10 bases. With V trimmed by 0 bases and J by 1 base, 3 bases remained unmatched. The CDR3 extends over 16 amino acids. Germline CDR1 SEHNR, CDR2 FQNEAQ (reference sequence).

J is TRBJ2-5 and V is TRBV7-7; TRBD1 is a possible D gene (5 bases). The CDR3 is made up of 14 amino acids. Germline CDR1 is SSHAT and CDR2 is FNYEAQ (reference sequence). Between the trimmed V and J ends, which lost 5 bases and 0 bases, there was a span of 10 bases. DNA of the CDR3: TGTGCCAGCAGCGCCTCAGGGCACCAAGAGACCCAGTACTTC. The encoded protein is CASSASGHQETQYF.

This sequence joins TRBV11-2 and TRBJ1-6; D gene unclear. There are 15 residues in the CDR3. With 5 bases removed from V and 7 bases from J, the gap between germline ends came to 15 bases. Germline lookup yields CDR1 SGHAT and CDR2 FQNNGV. Written as DNA, the CDR3 is TGTGCCAGCAGCCCCGAGGGTATGAGAAATTCACCCCTCCACTTT. Translated: CASSPEGMRNSPLHF.

In its sample, this clonotype was seen a few times. This chain links TRBV12-3 or TRBV12-4 with TRBJ1-6; D call uncertain. The CDR3 length is 16 residues. Trimming cost V 3 bases and J 0 bases, with 9 bases left between them. The CDR3: CASSFSGSSYNSPLHF. In DNA form, the CDR3 reads TGTGCCAGCAGTTTTAGCGGTTCCTCCTATAATTCACCCCTCCACTTT.

This clonotype was seen more than once but under ten times. The rearrangement uses TRBV7-9 and TRBJ1-2; 7 bases fit TRBD1. J was trimmed by 4 bases and V by 6 bases; bases with no gene match: 8. In germline, CDR1 is SEHNR, CDR2 FQNEAQ (reference sequence). This CDR3 has 14 amino acids. The CDR3 sequence: CASRLPGQTYGYTF. CDR3 DNA sequence: TGTGCCAGCAGGCTTCCGGGACAGACCTATGGCTACACCTTC.

CDR3 sequence reads: CASSFEDRSYNEQYF. The CDR3 region has the DNA TGCGCCAGCAGCTTCGAGGACAGGTCCTACAATGAGCAGTACTTC. V usage is TRBV5-1 and J usage is TRBJ2-7; 7 bases are shared with TRBD1. This CDR3 has 15 amino acids. Trimming at V came to 2 bases and at J to 7 bases, leaving 12 bases not matched to a gene. The germline V gene encodes CDR1 SGHRS and CDR2 YFSETQ.

The rearrangement joins TRBV5-1 to TRBJ2-3; 8 nucleotides match TRBD2. The CDR3 sequence is 17 residues long. Germline lookup yields CDR1 SGHRS and CDR2 YFSETQ. The V segment lost 0 bases and the J segment 3 bases; nucleotides outside the gene matches: 9. The DNA of the CDR3 is TGCGCCAGCAGCTTGGGCTTCAGCGGGACTAGGACAGATACGCAGTATTTT. This sequence encodes CASSLGFSGTRTDTQYF. The variable domain in full, with the rest retrieved from reference TRBV5-1 and TRBJ2-3, is KAGVTQTPRYLIKTRGQQVTLSCSPISGHRSVSWYQQTPGQGLQFLFEYFSETQRNKGNFPGRFSGRQFSNSRSEMNVSTLELGDSALYLCASSLGFSGTRTDTQYFGPGTRLTVL.